Each of the 10 T cell receptor beta chains below was sequenced from the same sample in a study of OX40 agonist ivuxolimab in advanced cancers. Sequenced by immunoSEQ multiplex PCR; TCRdb stores in-frame clones only, minus some. The table has around 92,000 clones, roughly 82% seen once. Sequences were derived from CD4+ or CD8+ T cells sorted from blood, sampled in a trial of the OX40 agonist ivuxolimab. The receptors were sampled from an adult with an advanced solid tumor such as melanoma, head and neck, liver or kidney cancer.

The chain has TRBV4-3 and TRBJ1-6; 8 positions match TRBD1. The CDR3 covers 15 residues. V dropped 3 bases and J dropped 12; count of bases not matched to a gene: 10. Germline V gene data show CDR1 as LGHNA and CDR2 as YSLEER. The CDR3 DNA follows: TGCGCCAGCAGCCAGAGTCGGACAGGGCTGGTACCCCTCCACTTT. As protein: CASSQSRTGLVPLHF.

The chain employs TRBV4-3 and TRBJ1-3; D gene uncertain. Trimming took off 1 base at V and 0 bases at J, with 7 bases between the two ends. The CDR3 spans 15 residues. Germline V gene data show CDR1 as LGHNA and CDR2 as YSLEER. CDR3 region: CASSQAESSGNTIYF. The CDR3 nucleotides are TGCGCCAGCAGCCAAGCGGAGAGCTCTGGAAACACCATATATTTT.

V gene TRBV7-8 combines with J gene TRBJ1-2; 7 bases map to TRBD1. CDR3 length: 14 residues. CDR1 and CDR2 (germline): SGHVS, FQNEAQ. V dropped 5 bases and J dropped 4; count of bases not matched to a gene: 7. The chain's CDR3 is CASSLRDSIYGYTF. CDR3 in DNA: TGTGCCAGCAGCCTCCGGGACAGTATCTATGGCTACACCTTC.

The rearrangement uses TRBV5-1 and TRBJ2-1, with TRBD1 matching 7 bases. The ends lost 0 bases at V and 9 bases at J; junction bases unmatched: 6. The germline V gene has CDR1 SGHRS and CDR2 YFSETQ. This CDR3 is 14 amino acids long. CDR3 DNA: TGCGCCAGCAGCTTGGGACAGGGATTCGCTGAGCAGTTCTTC. Encoded protein: CASSLGQGFAEQFF.

This chain joins TRBV7-9 and TRBJ1-4; TRBD1 might be the D (5 bases). V shed 5 bases and J shed 0 bases, with 10 bases lying between them. The CDR3 extends over 15 amino acids. The germline V gene has CDR1 SEHNR and CDR2 FQNEAQ (reference sequence). Here the CDR3 reads CASSHRNPTNEKLFF. The CDR3 region has the DNA TGTGCCAGCAGCCACAGGAACCCAACTAATGAAAAACTGTTTTTT. Full variable domain (rest looked up from reference TRBV7-9 and TRBJ1-4): DTGVSQNPRHKITKRGQNVTFRCDPISEHNRLYWYRQTLGQGPEFLTYFQNEAQLEKSRLLSDRFSAERPKGSFSTLEIQRTEQGDSAMYLCASSHRNPTNEKLFFGSGTQLSVL.

This clone occurred once. The J gene is TRBJ1-3, the V gene TRBV5-5; D not resolved. There are 15 residues in the CDR3. Germline V CDR1 and CDR2: SGHKS, YYEKEE (reference sequence). V gave up 0 bases and J gave up 1 base, with 8 bases separating them. CDR3 in amino acids: CASSLDSGSGNTIYF. CDR3 DNA: TGTGCCAGCAGCTTGGATTCGGGATCTGGAAACACCATATATTTT.

V usage is TRBV6-5 and J usage is TRBJ1-5; a possible D gene is TRBD1 (6 bases). This CDR3 contains 15 residues. The V end was cut by 7 bases, the J end by 4 bases, with 17 bases between. Germline values: CDR1 MNHEY, CDR2 SVGAGI. The CDR3 spells CASTDDRLDNQPQHF. The CDR3 DNA sequence: TGTGCCAGCACCGACGACAGGCTGGATAATCAGCCCCAGCATTTT.

On this clone: The same CDR3 also results from other DNA sequences found in this sample. The CDR3: CASSERGTGELFF. CDR3 bases: TGTGCCAGCAGTGAAAGAGGGACCGGGGAGCTGTTTTTT. The chain combines TRBV2 with TRBJ2-2; possibly TRBD2 for D (5 bases). V was trimmed by 2 bases and J by 5 bases, leaving 6 bases between them. There are 13 residues in the CDR3. Germline V gene sequence: CDR1 SNHLY, CDR2 FYNNEI.

This sequence joins TRBV19 and TRBJ1-2, with D maybe TRBD1 (5 bases). CDR3 length: 15 amino acids. V was pared by 3 bases and J by 4 bases, with 15 bases between. CDR1 and CDR2 (germline): LNHDA, SQIVND (reference sequence). This CDR3 is CASSIPGQGSYGYTF. CDR3 coding DNA: TGTGCCAGTAGTATCCCTGGGCAGGGAAGCTATGGCTACACCTTC.

V is TRBV6-1 and J is TRBJ2-3, with no clear D. Germline CDR1 reads MNHNS; CDR2 reads SASEGT. Between the trimmed V and J ends, which lost 0 bases and 3 bases, there was a span of 7 bases. The CDR3 extends over 14 amino acids. The CDR3, as DNA: TGTGCCAGCAGTGAAGCAACAGCGACAGATACGCAGTATTTT. Translation gives CASSEATATDTQYF.